The present entry profiles one T cell receptor beta chain with its context. The germline CDR1 and CDR2 sequences are SGDLS and YYNGEE. V was cut by 2 bases and J by 1 base, with 17 bases left in between. The CDR3 loop spans 17 amino acids. TCR beta chains were sequenced at survey level with immunoSEQ. Sequenced by immunoSEQ multiplex PCR; TCRdb stores in-frame clones only, minus some. This table holds under 65,000 clones, approximately 95% found once. This receptor was identified in a man in his forties with rheumatoid arthritis. The chain joins TRBV9 to TRBJ2-3; D is uncertain. The sample was PBMCs. The CDR3 bases are TGTGCCAGCAGCGTCGGTACCAGGCAGGCTGGCACAGATACGCAGTATTTT. This gives the protein CASSVGTRQAGTDTQYF.